The clone carrying this T cell receptor (beta chain) was picked up many times. Its antigen is still unknown. As processed by the authors: To classify distant metastasis in papillary thyroid cancer, a model was built from CDR3 differences across clinicopathological groups. MiXCR reprocessed the PCR reads for TCRdb. The authors' filters were not applied to this entry. This table has around 20,000 clones, around 12% appearing once. This sample was included in a study of metastatic and nonmetastatic thyroid tumors. Background on the study: Repertoire comparisons spanned blood and tumor or nodule tissue from malignant and benign thyroid patients. Study conclusions and caveats: According to reports, the diversity of TCR beta was significantly higher in malignant thyroid tumors than in benign nodules, and this held in both blood and tumor samples.

V lost 8 bases, J lost 1 base, and 11 bases lay in between. Germline CDR1 is SNHLY and CDR2 is FYNNEI. The CDR3 is made up of 13 amino acids. Each patient came to thyroid surgery without any prior treatment (of any kind). The TCR was taken from a female donor with papillary thyroid cancer or a benign thyroid nodule (not recorded which). Some clones in this sample may be carry-over from other donors' samples. The sample was blood. This chain joins TRBV2 and TRBJ1-1; D is undetermined. The CDR3 DNA reads as TGTGCCAGCTGGTACAGAAGGAACACTGAAGCTTTCTTT. The encoded protein is CASWYRRNTEAFF.